This T cell receptor (beta chain) was profiled in a study of blood T cells in healthy people across ages. Germline lookup yields CDR1 MDHEN and CDR2 SYDVKM. The CDR3 contains 13 residues. Whole-study results and caveats: Across samples, TCR beta diversity tracked strongly with naive T cell percentage.

On this clonotype itself: Its target is not known. A much larger clone sits a single nucleotide away, making a read error possible.

A second PCR, run for roughly 7 to 12 cycles, used a sample-barcoded 5' primer plus a J-beta primer mix. With 12 random nucleotides, a template-switch adaptor tagged each individual cDNA molecule. One entry per CDR3 protein results from TCRdb running MiXCR on the 5' RACE reads. There are more than 650,000 distinct CDR3 sequences in the sample; 50% to 65% occur only once, and 41% lies in the top ten. The source of this sequence is a man of 80 years or more in good health. The material sequenced was blood. The chain is built from TRBV28 and TRBJ2-5; D ambiguous. The end of the DNA fits TRBJ2-7 better, so the J call may be wrong. CDR3 amino acids: CASSVGSIYEQYF. DNA for the CDR3: TGTGCCAGCAGTGTAGGCTCGATCTACGAGCAGTACTTC.